The T cell receptor (beta chain) described here comes from a study of CD8 T cells in ankylosing spondylitis. In TCRdb, the 5' RACE reads were re-called with MiXCR into one record per CDR3 protein. The sample holds around 300,000 distinct CDR3 sequences, around 10% seen once. The V end was cut by 0 bases, the J end by 4 bases, with 6 bases between. Per the germline V gene, CDR1 is LNHNV and CDR2 is YYDKDF (reference sequence). CDR3 size: 13 residues. Study-wide results and limits: Previous work reported some of these motif variants in the synovial fluid and blood of reactive arthritis. Disease-associated clones were reportedly significantly overrepresented in matched ankylosing spondylitis synovial fluid. Seven to nine highly homologous variants made up a TCR beta motif, and this motif appeared characteristic of ankylosing spondylitis blood.

This clonotype was observed at least ten times. What it binds is unknown. Specimen: blood, either unsorted or a sorted T cell fraction (not recorded which). This chain links TRBV15 with TRBJ1-1; no clear D gene. This TCR came from a female donor with ankylosing spondylitis or in good health (not recorded which). As DNA, the CDR3 is TGTGCCACCAGCAGAGAATTAGGCACTGAAGCTTTCTTT. Translating gives CATSRELGTEAFF.